The sequence of this TCR beta chain was determined in a study of blood T cell repertoires in COVID-19. Study-wide background: Donors in the United States, Italy and Spain gave samples during acute or convalescent COVID-19. T cells, B-cell-depleted T cells, or PBMCs supplied cDNA or gDNA.

Original analysis: Reference gene primer amplification in the assay estimated nucleated cell counts. Libraries were prepared by immunoSEQ multiplex PCR; TCRdb keeps only in-frame clonotypes and omits some of them. V, J and clone size derive from that table, while D and trimming were established from the DNA sequence. The sample has some 170,000 clones, 87% seen once. Per germline, CDR1 SGHNT and CDR2 YYREEE (reference sequence). V was clipped by 4 bases and J by 2 bases, with 11 bases between them. The CDR3 is made up of 14 amino acids. The TCR sequence derives from an older woman who had recovered from COVID-19. V usage is TRBV5-4 and J usage is TRBJ2-3; perhaps TRBD2 as D (7 bases). The sequencing input was peripheral blood. This chain's CDR3 is CASSPGGPTDTQYF. CDR3 sequence (DNA): TGTGCCAGCAGCCCCGGGGGGCCCACAGATACGCAGTATTTT.